Listed here is a single T cell receptor (beta chain). The source of the sample is a study of blood T cell repertoires in COVID-19. Turning to the study itself: PBMCs, B-cell-depleted T cells, or T cells were the source of the cDNA or gDNA that made up the material.

Original methodology: Nucleated cell counts were estimated from reference gene primer amplification. Generated by immunoSEQ multiplex PCR, the TCRdb table keeps only in-frame clones and is missing some. V and J calls and clone size are given by that table; D and trimming were obtained from the DNA. The data hold around 250,000 clones, with 75% to 90% observed a single time. Assignment of participants to cohorts was predicated upon participant-reported clinical history. Trimming removed 5 bases at V and 4 bases at J, with 12 bases between. This CDR3 is 14 amino acids long. Germline assignment: CDR1 LNHDA and CDR2 SQIVND (reference sequence).

The chain has TRBV19 and TRBJ2-1, with D possibly matching TRBD1 (7 bases). This TCR was sampled from a man in his fifties who had been exposed to COVID-19. The sequenced sample consisted of PBMCs or T cells enriched from blood (not recorded which). The CDR3 sequence is CASSRRGDYNEQFF. The CDR3 region has the DNA TGTGCCAGTAGTCGCAGGGGGGATTACAATGAGCAGTTCTTC.